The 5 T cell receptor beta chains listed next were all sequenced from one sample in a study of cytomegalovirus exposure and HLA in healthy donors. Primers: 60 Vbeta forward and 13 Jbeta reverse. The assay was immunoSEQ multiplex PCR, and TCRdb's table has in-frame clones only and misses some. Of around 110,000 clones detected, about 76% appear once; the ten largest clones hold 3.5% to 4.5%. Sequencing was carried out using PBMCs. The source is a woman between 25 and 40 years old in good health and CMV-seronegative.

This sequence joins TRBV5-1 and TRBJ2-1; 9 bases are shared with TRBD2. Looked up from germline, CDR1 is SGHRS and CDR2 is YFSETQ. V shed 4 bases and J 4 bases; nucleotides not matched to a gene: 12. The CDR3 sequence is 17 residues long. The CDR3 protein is CASSLSRRAGGYNEQFF. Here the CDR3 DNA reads TGCGCCAGCAGCCTCTCGAGGAGGGCGGGAGGGTACAATGAGCAGTTCTTC.

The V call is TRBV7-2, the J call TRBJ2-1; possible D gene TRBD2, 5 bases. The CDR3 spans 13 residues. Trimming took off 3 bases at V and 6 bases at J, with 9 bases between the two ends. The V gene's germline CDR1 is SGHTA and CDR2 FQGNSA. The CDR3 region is CASSFGEFNEQFF. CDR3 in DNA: TGTGCCAGCAGCTTTGGGGAGTTCAATGAGCAGTTCTTC.

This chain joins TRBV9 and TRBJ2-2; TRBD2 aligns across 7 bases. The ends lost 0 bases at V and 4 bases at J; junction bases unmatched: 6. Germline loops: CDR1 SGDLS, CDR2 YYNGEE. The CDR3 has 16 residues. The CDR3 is CASSVEEGGATGELFF. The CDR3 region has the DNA TGTGCCAGCAGCGTAGAGGAGGGAGGGGCCACCGGGGAGCTGTTTTTT.

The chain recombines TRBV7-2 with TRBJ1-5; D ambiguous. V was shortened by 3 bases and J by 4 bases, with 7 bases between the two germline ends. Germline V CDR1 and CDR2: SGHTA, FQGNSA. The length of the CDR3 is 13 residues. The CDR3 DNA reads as TGTGCCAGCAGCTTGGAGAGGAATCAGCCCCAGCATTTT. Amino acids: CASSLERNQPQHF. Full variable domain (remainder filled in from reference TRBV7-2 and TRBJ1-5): GAGVSQSPSNKVTEKGKDVELRCDPISGHTALYWYRQSLGQGLEFLIYFQGNSAPDKSGLPSDRFSAERTGGSVSTLTIQRTQQEDSAVYLCASSLERNQPQHFGDGTRLSIL.

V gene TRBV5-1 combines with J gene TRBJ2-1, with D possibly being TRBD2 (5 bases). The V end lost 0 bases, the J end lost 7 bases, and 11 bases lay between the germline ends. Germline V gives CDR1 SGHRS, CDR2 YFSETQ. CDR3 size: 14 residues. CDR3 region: CASSLEVARNEQFF. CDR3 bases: TGCGCCAGCAGCTTGGAGGTAGCGAGAAATGAGCAGTTCTTC. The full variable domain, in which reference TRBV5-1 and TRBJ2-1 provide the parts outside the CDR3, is KAGVTQTPRYLIKTRGQQVTLSCSPISGHRSVSWYQQTPGQGLQFLFEYFSETQRNKGNFPGRFSGRQFSNSRSEMNVSTLELGDSALYLCASSLEVARNEQFFGPGTRLTVL.